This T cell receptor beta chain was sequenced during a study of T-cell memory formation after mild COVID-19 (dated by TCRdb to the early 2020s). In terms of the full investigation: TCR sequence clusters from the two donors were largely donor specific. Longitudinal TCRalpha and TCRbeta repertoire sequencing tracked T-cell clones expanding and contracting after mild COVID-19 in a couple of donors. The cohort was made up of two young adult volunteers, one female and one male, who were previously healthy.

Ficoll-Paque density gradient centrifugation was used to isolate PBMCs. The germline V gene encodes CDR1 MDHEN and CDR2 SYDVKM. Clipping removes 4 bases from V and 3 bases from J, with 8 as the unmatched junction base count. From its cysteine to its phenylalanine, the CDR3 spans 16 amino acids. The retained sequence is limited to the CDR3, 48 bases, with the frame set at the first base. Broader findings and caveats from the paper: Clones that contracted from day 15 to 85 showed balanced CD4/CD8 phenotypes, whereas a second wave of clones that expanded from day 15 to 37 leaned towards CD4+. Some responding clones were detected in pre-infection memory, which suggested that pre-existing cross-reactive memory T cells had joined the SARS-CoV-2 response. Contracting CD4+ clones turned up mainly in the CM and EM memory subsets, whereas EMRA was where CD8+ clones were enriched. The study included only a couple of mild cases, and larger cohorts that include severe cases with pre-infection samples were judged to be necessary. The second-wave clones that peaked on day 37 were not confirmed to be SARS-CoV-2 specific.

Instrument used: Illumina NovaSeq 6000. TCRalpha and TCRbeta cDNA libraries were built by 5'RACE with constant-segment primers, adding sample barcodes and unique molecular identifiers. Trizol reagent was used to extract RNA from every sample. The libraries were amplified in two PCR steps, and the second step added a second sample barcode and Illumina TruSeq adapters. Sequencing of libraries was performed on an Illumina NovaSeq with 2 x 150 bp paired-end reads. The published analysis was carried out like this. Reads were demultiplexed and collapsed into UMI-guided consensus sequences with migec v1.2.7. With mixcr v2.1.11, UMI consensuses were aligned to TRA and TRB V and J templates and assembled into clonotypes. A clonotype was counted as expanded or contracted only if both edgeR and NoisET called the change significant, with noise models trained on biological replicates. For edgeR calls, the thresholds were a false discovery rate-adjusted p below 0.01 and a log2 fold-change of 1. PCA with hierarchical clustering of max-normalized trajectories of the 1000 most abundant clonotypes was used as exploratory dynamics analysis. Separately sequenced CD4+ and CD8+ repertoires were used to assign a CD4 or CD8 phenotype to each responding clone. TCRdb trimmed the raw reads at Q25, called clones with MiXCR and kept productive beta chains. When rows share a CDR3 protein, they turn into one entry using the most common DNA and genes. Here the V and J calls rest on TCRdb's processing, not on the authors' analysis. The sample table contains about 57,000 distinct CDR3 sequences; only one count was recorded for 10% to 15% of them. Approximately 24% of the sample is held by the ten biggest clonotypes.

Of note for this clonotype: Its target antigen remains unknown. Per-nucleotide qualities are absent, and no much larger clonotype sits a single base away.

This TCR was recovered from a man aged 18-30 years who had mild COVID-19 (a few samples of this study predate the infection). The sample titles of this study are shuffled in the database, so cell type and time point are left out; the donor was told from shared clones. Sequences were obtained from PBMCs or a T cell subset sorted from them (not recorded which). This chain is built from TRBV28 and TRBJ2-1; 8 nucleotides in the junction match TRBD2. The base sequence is TGTGCCAGCAGTTCACTGGCGGGGGGCTTCTACAATGAGCAGTTCTTC. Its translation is CASSSLAGGFYNEQFF.